This entry concerns a single T cell receptor (beta chain). The antigen remains undetermined. A read error may explain this, as a much larger clone is one base away. The CDR3 ends on some other residue instead of the conserved phenylalanine or tryptophan, so this is likely a read error. The sample comes from a study of molecular identifiers for immune sequencing clone quantification. Whole-study findings and limits: Identical TCR molecules sharing a barcode could underestimate highly expanded clone sizes.

It was with previously described methods and listed TCR primers that bulk TCR libraries were made. A single record per CDR3 protein comes from TCRdb applying MiXCR to the PCR reads. The sample holds about half a million distinct CDR3 sequences, under 30% seen once. Sorting recovered naive CD8 T cells on a CD8+CD4-CCR7+CD45RA+ profile. The germline V and J ends were trimmed by 4 bases and 3 bases, with 15 bases remaining between them. CDR3 length: 15 amino acids. Germline lookup yields CDR1 MGHRA and CDR2 YSYEKL. The chain links TRBV4-1 to TRBJ1-2, with D tentatively TRBD1 (6 bases). The receptor's source is a human donor in good health. Some libraries in this study had Jurkat cell RNA spiked in. Sequencing used naive CD8+ T cells from blood, with Jurkat cell RNA spiked in. Subset indicated: FACS-sorted CD8+CD4-CCR7+CD45RA+ naive T cells. The CDR3 reads CASSPKQGSYYGYTI. The CDR3 bases are TGCGCCAGCAGCCCGAAACAGGGTTCGTACTATGGCTACACCATC.